This is a list of T cell receptor beta chains from one sample in a study of blood T cell repertoires in COVID-19. Only in-frame clones appear in the TCRdb table, and some are missing; sequencing was by immunoSEQ multiplex PCR. The data contain just under 350,000 clones, around 88% of them singletons. Sequencing was performed on peripheral blood. The receptors were gathered from a man under 40 with active or convalescent COVID-19. Both conserved end residues are part of each CDR3. The order of the fields is J gene, clone size, V gene, D gene, CDR3 length, CDR3 DNA, CDR3 protein. D genes are given only for firm matches. Clone size appears in some rows only: once, few, many, or a class for an expanded clone.

J: TRBJ1-2; size: -; V: TRBV5-1; D: TRBD1; length: 17; DNA: TGCGCCAGCAGCTTGCGACAGGGGGCGCGATCGCCCTATGGCTACACCTTC; CDR3: CASSLRQGARSPYGYTF
J: TRBJ2-3; size: -; V: TRBV4-1; D: -; length: 16; DNA: TGCGCCAGCAGCCCGCTAGGGATAGCGTTCACAGATACGCAGTATTTT; CDR3: CASSPLGIAFTDTQYF
J: TRBJ2-2; size: -; V: TRBV30; D: TRBD1; length: 15; DNA: TGTGCCTGGGAGGGGGGACAGGGGAACACCGGGGAGCTGTTTTTT; CDR3: CAWEGGQGNTGELFF
J: TRBJ2-7; size: -; V: TRBV19; D: -; length: 15; DNA: TGTGCCAGTAGTCCCCTGGCAGGCACGACCTACGAGCAGTACTTC; CDR3: CASSPLAGTTYEQYF
J: TRBJ2-7; size: -; V: TRBV3-1/TRBV3-2; D: TRBD1; length: 13; DNA: TGTGCCAGCAGCCCGAACAGGGGAGACGAGCAGTACTTC; CDR3: CASSPNRGDEQYF
J: TRBJ1-6; size: -; V: TRBV18; D: -; length: 14; DNA: TGTGCCAGCTCACAACAGGGTATTGGCTCACCCCTCCACTTT; CDR3: CASSQQGIGSPLHF
J: TRBJ2-7; size: many; V: TRBV4-3; D: TRBD2; length: 17; DNA: TGCGCCAGCAGCCAAGATAGATATCTAGCGGGAGGAGACGAGCAGTACTTC; CDR3: CASSQDRYLAGGDEQYF
J: TRBJ2-5; size: -; V: TRBV6-5; D: TRBD2; length: 16; DNA: TGTGCCAGCAGTTACTCGTCTAGCGGGACCCAAGAGACCCAGTACTTC; CDR3: CASSYSSSGTQETQYF
J: TRBJ1-2; size: -; V: TRBV7-9; D: TRBD1; length: 16; DNA: TGTGCCAGCAGCTTGGGACCGGGACAGCTAAACTATGGCTACACCTTC; CDR3: CASSLGPGQLNYGYTF
J: TRBJ2-5; size: -; V: TRBV9; D: -; length: 13; DNA: TGTGCCAGCAGCGTAGGAGCATCGGGGACCCAGTACTTC; CDR3: CASSVGASGTQYF
J: TRBJ1-1; size: -; V: TRBV19; D: -; length: 14; DNA: TGTGCCAGTACCGAACACCCTCCGAACACTGAAGCTTTCTTT; CDR3: CASTEHPPNTEAFF
J: TRBJ2-3; size: few; V: TRBV4-1; D: -; length: 14; DNA: TGCGCCAGCAGCCTCCGTAGCGCGGTAGATACGCAGTATTTT; CDR3: CASSLRSAVDTQYF
J: TRBJ2-7; size: -; V: TRBV24-1; D: -; length: 16; DNA: TGTGCCACCAGTGCCCTTCCCCCGGACAGATCATACGAGCAGTACTTC; CDR3: CATSALPPDRSYEQYF
J: TRBJ2-4; size: few; V: TRBV5-6; D: TRBD1; length: 19; DNA: TGTGCCAGCAGCTTGGCCCCAACCAGGGGGCTGTGGGGCAAAAACATTCAGTACTTC; CDR3: CASSLAPTRGLWGKNIQYF
J: TRBJ2-1; size: -; V: TRBV15; D: TRBD1; length: 16; DNA: TGTGCCACCAGCAGGAGTGGAACAGGGGGCTACAATGAGCAGTTCTTC; CDR3: CATSRSGTGGYNEQFF
J: TRBJ2-1; size: -; V: TRBV2; D: -; length: 14; DNA: TGTGCCAGCACCTACAGGGGAGGATACAATGAGCAGTTCTTC; CDR3: CASTYRGGYNEQFF
J: TRBJ1-3; size: -; V: TRBV12-2; D: -; length: 14; DNA: TGTGCAAGTCGCTTTCAGGGCTCTGGAAACACCATATATTTT; CDR3: CASRFQGSGNTIYF
J: TRBJ2-7; size: -; V: TRBV30; D: TRBD1; length: 17; DNA: TGTGCCTGGAGAGGCCCCAGGGGACAGGCCAAAGGCTACGAGCAGTACTTC; CDR3: CAWRGPRGQAKGYEQYF
J: TRBJ2-3; size: -; V: TRBV20-1; D: TRBD2; length: 15; DNA: TGCAGTGCTAGTGGACTAGCGGGCTACACAGATACGCAGTATTTT; CDR3: CSASGLAGYTDTQYF
J: TRBJ2-3; size: -; V: TRBV7-3; D: TRBD2; length: 15; DNA: TGTGCCAGCAGCGCCCGACTAGCGGGAGTGGATACGCAGTATTTT; CDR3: CASSARLAGVDTQYF
J: TRBJ1-5; size: -; V: TRBV30; D: -; length: 14; DNA: TGTGCCTGGAGTTCTCAGGGGTTAAATCAGCCCCAGCATTTT; CDR3: CAWSSQGLNQPQHF
J: TRBJ2-7; size: -; V: TRBV6-1; D: -; length: 12; DNA: TGTGCCAGCAGTGAAGTCGGGTACGAGCAGTACTTC; CDR3: CASSEVGYEQYF
J: TRBJ1-2; size: -; V: TRBV6-5; D: -; length: 14; DNA: TGTGCCAGCAGCTGGGGAGGGCGGAACTATGGCTACACCTTC; CDR3: CASSWGGRNYGYTF
J: TRBJ1-1; size: -; V: TRBV30; D: -; length: 14; DNA: TGTGCCTGGAGCCGGGACGGGGGGAGGGGTGAAGCTTTCTTT; CDR3: CAWSRDGGRGEAFF
J: TRBJ2-1; size: -; V: TRBV2; D: -; length: 14; DNA: TGTGCCAGCAGTGCGGCGCGGGACTACAATGAGCAGTTCTTC; CDR3: CASSAARDYNEQFF
J: TRBJ2-1; size: few; V: TRBV2; D: -; length: 16; DNA: TGTGCCAGCAGCGAAGATCTAGCGAACTCCTACAATGAGCAGTTCTTC; CDR3: CASSEDLANSYNEQFF
J: TRBJ2-5; size: -; V: TRBV4-1; D: TRBD2; length: 15; DNA: TGCGCCAGCAGCCAAGAAACTAGCGTACAAGAGACCCAGTACTTC; CDR3: CASSQETSVQETQYF
J: TRBJ2-3; size: -; V: TRBV5-1; D: -; length: 12; DNA: TGCGCCAGCAGCTTAAGCCGGGATACGCAGTATTTT; CDR3: CASSLSRDTQYF
J: TRBJ2-7; size: -; V: TRBV6-5; D: -; length: 15; DNA: TGTGCCAGCAGTCCGTTACTAGGGAGCTCCTACGAGCAGTACTTC; CDR3: CASSPLLGSSYEQYF
J: TRBJ2-7; size: -; V: TRBV5-5; D: TRBD1; length: 15; DNA: TGTGCCAGCGGCTCTCCAAGGGGGCTCGGCAACGAGCAGTACTTC; CDR3: CASGSPRGLGNEQYF
J: TRBJ2-1; size: -; V: TRBV7-3; D: TRBD2; length: 15; DNA: TGTGCCAGCAGCCCACGGGGGGGCCGGCCGGATGAGCAGTTCTTC; CDR3: CASSPRGGRPDEQFF
J: TRBJ2-5; size: -; V: TRBV7-6; D: -; length: 14; DNA: TGTGCCAGCAGCCCCTTCAGGGGGGAAGAGACCCAGTACTTC; CDR3: CASSPFRGEETQYF
J: TRBJ1-1; size: once; V: TRBV6-5; D: -; length: 13; DNA: TGTGCCAGCAGAAGGCCCCCCGGGACTGAAGCTTTCTTT; CDR3: CASRRPPGTEAFF
J: TRBJ1-2; size: few; V: TRBV7-6; D: -; length: 13; DNA: TGTGCCAGCAGCTTTGGAGAAGACTATGGCTACACCTTC; CDR3: CASSFGEDYGYTF
J: TRBJ1-1; size: -; V: TRBV11-3; D: -; length: 17; DNA: TGTGCCAGCAGCTTAGGGAGCCGCTTAACTAACGGGACTGAAGCTTTCTTT; CDR3: CASSLGSRLTNGTEAFF
J: TRBJ2-2; size: -; V: TRBV28; D: -; length: 15; DNA: TGTGCCAGCAGGTCGGGACAAACGAACACCGGGGAGCTGTTTTTT; CDR3: CASRSGQTNTGELFF
J: TRBJ2-1; size: many; V: TRBV27; D: TRBD2; length: 17; DNA: TGTGCCAGCAGTTCCCCACGGGCTAGCGGCCCCTACAATGAGCAGTTCTTC; CDR3: CASSSPRASGPYNEQFF
J: TRBJ2-1; size: -; V: TRBV30; D: -; length: 16; DNA: TGTGCCTGGACCCTCGGGATCGGGGTACGGGACAATGAGCAGTTCTTC; CDR3: CAWTLGIGVRDNEQFF
J: TRBJ2-1; size: -; V: TRBV27; D: TRBD2; length: 16; DNA: TGTGCCAGCAGCCCACTCCTAGCGGGAGGGCCTAATGAGCAGTTCTTC; CDR3: CASSPLLAGGPNEQFF
J: TRBJ2-7; size: once; V: TRBV4-1; D: -; length: 15; DNA: TGCGCCAGCAGCCAAGATCCGGGCGGGGTTTGGGAGCAGTACTTC; CDR3: CASSQDPGGVWEQYF
J: TRBJ2-1; size: once; V: TRBV7-9; D: -; length: 13; DNA: TGTGCCAGCGATCGACTAGTCGTGAATGAGCAGTTCTTC; CDR3: CASDRLVVNEQFF
J: TRBJ2-2; size: -; V: TRBV18; D: -; length: 14; DNA: TGTGCCAGCTCACCACATTTCTCGGGCGGGGAGCTGTTTTTT; CDR3: CASSPHFSGGELFF
J: TRBJ2-4; size: -; V: TRBV6-5; D: -; length: 14; DNA: TGTGCCAGCACACCTTGGGGGGATGGAAACATTCAGTACTTC; CDR3: CASTPWGDGNIQYF